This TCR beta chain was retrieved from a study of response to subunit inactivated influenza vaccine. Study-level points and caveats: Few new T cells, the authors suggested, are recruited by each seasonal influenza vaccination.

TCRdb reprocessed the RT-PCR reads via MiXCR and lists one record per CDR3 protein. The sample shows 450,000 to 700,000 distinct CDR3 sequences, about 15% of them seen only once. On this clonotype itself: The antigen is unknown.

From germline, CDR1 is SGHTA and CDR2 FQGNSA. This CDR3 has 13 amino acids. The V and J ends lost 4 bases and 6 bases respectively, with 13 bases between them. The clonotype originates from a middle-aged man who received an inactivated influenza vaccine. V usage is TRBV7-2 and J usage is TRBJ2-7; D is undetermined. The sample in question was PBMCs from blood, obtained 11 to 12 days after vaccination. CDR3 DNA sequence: TGTGCCAGCAGCTCCCCAGAAAGATTCGAGCAGTACTTC. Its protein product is CASSSPERFEQYF.